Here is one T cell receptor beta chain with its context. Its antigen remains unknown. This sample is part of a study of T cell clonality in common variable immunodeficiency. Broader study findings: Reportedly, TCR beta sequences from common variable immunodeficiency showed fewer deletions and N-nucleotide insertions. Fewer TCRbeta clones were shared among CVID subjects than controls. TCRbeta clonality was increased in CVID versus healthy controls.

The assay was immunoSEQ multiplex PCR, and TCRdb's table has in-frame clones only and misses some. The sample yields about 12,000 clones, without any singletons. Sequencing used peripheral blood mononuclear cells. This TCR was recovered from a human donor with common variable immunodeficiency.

The CDR3 spells CASSPPIRTDYEQYF. The CDR3 bases that were read are TGTGCCAGCTCACCCCCTATCAGGACAGACTACGAG. The rearrangement joins TRBV18 to TRBJ2-7, with TRBD1 as a possible D gene (6 bases). The CDR3 end lies 3 residues beyond the end of the read and is filled in from the germline J gene. V gave up 3 bases and J gave up 3 bases, with 15 bases separating them. CDR1 and CDR2 (germline): KGHSH, LQKENI. The length of the CDR3 is 15 residues.